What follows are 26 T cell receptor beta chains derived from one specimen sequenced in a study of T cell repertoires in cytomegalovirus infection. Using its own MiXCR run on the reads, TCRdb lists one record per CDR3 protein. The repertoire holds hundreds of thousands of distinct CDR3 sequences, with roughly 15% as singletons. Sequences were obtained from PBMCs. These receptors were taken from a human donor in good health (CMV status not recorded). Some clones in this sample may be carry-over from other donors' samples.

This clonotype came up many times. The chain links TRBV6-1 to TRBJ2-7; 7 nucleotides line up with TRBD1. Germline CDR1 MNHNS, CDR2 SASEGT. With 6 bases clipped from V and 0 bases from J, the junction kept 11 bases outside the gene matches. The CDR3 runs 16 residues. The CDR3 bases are TGTGCCAGCAGAGAGCAGGGGGTCCAACCCTCCTACGAGCAGTACTTC. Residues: CASREQGVQPSYEQYF.

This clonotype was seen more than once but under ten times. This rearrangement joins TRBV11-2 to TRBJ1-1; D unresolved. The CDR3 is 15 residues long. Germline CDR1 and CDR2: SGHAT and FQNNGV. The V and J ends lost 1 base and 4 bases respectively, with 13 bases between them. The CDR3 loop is CASSLVSVRFTEAFF. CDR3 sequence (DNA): TGTGCCAGCAGCTTAGTGTCAGTTCGATTCACTGAAGCTTTCTTT.

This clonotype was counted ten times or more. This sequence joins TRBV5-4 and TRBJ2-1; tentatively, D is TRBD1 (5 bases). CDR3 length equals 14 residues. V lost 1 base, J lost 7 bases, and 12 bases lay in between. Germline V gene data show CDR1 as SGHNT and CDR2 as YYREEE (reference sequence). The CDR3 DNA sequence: TGTGCCAGCAGCTTGCGGGCAGGGCAAAATGAGCAGTTCTTC. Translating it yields CASSLRAGQNEQFF.

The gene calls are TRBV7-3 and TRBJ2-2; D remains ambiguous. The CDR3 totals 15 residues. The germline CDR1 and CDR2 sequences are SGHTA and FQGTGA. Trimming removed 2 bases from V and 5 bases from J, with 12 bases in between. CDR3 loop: CASSLWARGTGELFF. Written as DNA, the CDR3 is TGTGCCAGCAGCTTATGGGCCCGTGGGACCGGGGAGCTGTTTTTT. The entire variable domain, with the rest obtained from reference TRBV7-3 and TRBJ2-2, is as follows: GAGVSQTPSNKVTEKGKYVELRCDPISGHTALYWYRQSLGQGPEFLIYFQGTGAADDSGLPNDRFFAVRPEGSVSTLKIQRTERGDSAVYLCASSLWARGTGELFFGEGSRLTVL.

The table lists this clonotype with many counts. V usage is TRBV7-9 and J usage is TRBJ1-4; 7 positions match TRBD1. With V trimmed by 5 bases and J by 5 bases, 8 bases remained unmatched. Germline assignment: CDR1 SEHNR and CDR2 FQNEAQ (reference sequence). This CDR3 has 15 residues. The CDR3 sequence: CASSRWTGPNEKLFF. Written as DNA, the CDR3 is TGTGCCAGCAGCCGCTGGACAGGACCGAATGAAAAACTGTTTTTT.

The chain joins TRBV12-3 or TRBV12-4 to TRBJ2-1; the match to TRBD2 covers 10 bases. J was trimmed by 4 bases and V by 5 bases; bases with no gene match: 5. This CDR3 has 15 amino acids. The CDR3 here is CASSSSGGYYNEQFF. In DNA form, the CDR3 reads TGTGCCAGCAGTAGTAGCGGGGGGTATTACAATGAGCAGTTCTTC.

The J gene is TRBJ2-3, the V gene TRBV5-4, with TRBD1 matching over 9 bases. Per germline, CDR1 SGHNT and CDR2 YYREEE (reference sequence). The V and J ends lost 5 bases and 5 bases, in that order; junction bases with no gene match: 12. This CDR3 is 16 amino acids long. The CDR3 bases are TGTGCCAGCAGATTGACGTTGACAGGGGGAATAGATACGCAGTATTTT. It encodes CASRLTLTGGIDTQYF.

This CDR3 reads CASSALRTGGFDEQFF. The CDR3 DNA reads TGTGCCAGCAGCGCTCTAAGGACAGGGGGTTTTGATGAGCAGTTCTTC. This chain links TRBV7-3 with TRBJ2-1; 10 nucleotides agree with TRBD1. J gave up 8 bases and V 5 bases, and 12 bases lay outside the gene matches. CDR1 and CDR2 from the germline V gene are SGHTA and FQGTGA. This CDR3 is 16 amino acids long.

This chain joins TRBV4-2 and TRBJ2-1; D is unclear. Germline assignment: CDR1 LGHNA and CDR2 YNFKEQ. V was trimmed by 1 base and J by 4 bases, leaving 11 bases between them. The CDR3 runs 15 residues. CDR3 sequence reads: CASSQVPFSYNEQFF. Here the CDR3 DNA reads TGTGCCAGCAGCCAAGTCCCGTTCAGTTACAATGAGCAGTTCTTC.

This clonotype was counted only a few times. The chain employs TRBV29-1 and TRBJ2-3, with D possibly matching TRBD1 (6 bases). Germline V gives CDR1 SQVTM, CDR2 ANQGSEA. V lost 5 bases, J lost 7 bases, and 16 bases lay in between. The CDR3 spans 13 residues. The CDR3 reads CSVRTVRGNTQYF. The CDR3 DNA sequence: TGCAGCGTTCGGACAGTGAGGGGAAATACGCAGTATTTT.

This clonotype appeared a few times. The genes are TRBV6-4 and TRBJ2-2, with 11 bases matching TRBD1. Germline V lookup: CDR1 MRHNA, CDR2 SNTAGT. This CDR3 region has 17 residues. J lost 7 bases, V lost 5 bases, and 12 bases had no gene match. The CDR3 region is CASSPAGRDRGFGELFF. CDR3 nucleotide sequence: TGTGCCAGCAGTCCGGCTGGAAGGGACAGGGGGTTCGGGGAGCTGTTTTTT.

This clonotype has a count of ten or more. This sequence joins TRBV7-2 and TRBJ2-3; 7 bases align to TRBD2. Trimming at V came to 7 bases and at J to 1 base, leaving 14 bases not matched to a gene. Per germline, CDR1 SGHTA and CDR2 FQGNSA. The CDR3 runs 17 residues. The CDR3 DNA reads TGTGCCAGCACCAAACCCCAAGGACTAGAGGGCACAGATACGCAGTATTTT. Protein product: CASTKPQGLEGTDTQYF.

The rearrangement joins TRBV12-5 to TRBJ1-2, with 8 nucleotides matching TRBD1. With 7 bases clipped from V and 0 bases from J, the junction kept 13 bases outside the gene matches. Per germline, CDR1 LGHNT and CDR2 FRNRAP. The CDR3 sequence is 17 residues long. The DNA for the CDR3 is TGTGCTAGTGCCCGGGGGACAGGAATCGAAGCTAACTATGGCTACACCTTC. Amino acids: CASARGTGIEANYGYTF. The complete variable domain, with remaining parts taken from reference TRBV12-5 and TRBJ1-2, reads DARVTQTPRHKVTEMGQEVTMRCQPILGHNTVFWYRQTMMQGLELLAYFRNRAPLDDSGMPKDRFSAEMPDATLATLKIQPSEPRDSAVYFCASARGTGIEANYGYTFGSGTRLTVV.

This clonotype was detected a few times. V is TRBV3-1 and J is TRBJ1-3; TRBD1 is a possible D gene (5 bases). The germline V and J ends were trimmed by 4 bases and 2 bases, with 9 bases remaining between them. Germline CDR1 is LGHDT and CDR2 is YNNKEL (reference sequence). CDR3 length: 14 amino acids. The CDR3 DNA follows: TGTGCCAGCAGCCGGGGGGGGACTGGAAACACCATATATTTT. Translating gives CASSRGGTGNTIYF.

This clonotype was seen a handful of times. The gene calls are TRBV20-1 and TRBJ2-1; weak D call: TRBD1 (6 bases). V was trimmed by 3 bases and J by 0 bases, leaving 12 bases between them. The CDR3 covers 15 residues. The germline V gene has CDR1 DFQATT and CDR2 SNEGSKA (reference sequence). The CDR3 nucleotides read TGCAGTGCTAGTAGGCCAGGGGACTCCTACAATGAGCAGTTCTTC. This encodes CSASRPGDSYNEQFF.

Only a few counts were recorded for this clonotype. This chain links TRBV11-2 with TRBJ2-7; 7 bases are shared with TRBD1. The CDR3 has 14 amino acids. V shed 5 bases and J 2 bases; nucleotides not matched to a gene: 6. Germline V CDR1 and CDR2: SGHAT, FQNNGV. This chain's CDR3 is CASSPGTAPYEQYF. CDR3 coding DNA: TGTGCCAGCAGCCCGGGGACAGCTCCCTACGAGCAGTACTTC.

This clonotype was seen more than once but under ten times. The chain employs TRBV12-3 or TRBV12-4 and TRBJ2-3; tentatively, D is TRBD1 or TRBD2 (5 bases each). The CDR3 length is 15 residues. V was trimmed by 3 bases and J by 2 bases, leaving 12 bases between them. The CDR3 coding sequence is TGTGCCAGCAGTTTTTGGGGTGGGACCACAGATACGCAGTATTTT. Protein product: CASSFWGGTTDTQYF.

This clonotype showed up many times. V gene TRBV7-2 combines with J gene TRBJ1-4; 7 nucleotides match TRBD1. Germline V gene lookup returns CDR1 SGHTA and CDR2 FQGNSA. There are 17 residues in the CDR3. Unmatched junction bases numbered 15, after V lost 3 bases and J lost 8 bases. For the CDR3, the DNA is TGTGCCAGCAGCTTGGTTCACAGGGGAGGACGGGGGGAAAAACTGTTTTTT. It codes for CASSLVHRGGRGEKLFF.

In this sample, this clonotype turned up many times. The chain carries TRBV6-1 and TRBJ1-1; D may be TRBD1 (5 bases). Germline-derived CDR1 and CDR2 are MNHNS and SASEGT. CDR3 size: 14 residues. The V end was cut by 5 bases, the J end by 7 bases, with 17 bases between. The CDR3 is CASSPSPQEHEAFF. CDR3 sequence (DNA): TGTGCCAGCAGTCCATCACCACAGGAACATGAAGCTTTCTTT.

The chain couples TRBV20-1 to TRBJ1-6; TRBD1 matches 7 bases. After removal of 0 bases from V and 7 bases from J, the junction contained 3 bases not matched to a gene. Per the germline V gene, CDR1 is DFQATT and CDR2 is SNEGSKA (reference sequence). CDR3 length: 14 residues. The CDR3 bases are TGCAGTGCTAGAGATGCAGGGGGGAATTCACCCCTCCACTTT. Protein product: CSARDAGGNSPLHF.

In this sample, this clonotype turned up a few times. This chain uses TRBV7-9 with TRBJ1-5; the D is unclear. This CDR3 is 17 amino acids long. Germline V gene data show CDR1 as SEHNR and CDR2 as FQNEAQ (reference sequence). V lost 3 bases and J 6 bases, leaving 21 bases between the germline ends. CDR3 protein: CASSLTYQAVWGQPQHF. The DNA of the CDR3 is TGTGCCAGCAGCTTGACGTACCAGGCTGTATGGGGTCAGCCCCAGCATTTT.

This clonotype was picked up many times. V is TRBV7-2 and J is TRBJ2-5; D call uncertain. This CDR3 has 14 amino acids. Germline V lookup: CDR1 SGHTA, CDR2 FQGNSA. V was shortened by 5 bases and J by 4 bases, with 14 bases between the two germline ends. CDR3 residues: CASSPGPPRETQYF. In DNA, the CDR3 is TGTGCCAGCAGCCCAGGACCGCCGCGAGAGACCCAGTACTTC.

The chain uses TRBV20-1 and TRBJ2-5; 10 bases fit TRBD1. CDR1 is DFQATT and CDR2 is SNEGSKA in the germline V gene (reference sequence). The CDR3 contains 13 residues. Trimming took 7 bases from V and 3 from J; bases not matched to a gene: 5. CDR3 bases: TGCAGTGGCACCGGGACAGGGGAAGAGACCCAGTACTTC. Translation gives CSGTGTGEETQYF.

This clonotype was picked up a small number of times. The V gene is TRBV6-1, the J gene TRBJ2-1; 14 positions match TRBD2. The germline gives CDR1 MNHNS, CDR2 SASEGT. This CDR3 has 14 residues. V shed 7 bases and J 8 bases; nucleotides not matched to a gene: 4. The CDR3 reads CASTGLAGGDEQFF. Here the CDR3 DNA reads TGTGCCAGCACCGGACTAGCGGGGGGCGATGAGCAGTTCTTC.

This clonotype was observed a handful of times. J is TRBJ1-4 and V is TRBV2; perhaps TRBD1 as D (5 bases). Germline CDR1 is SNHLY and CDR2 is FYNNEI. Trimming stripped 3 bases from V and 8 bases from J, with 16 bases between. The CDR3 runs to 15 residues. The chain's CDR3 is CASSDSPRRGEKLFF. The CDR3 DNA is TGTGCCAGCAGTGACTCGCCAAGACGGGGGGAAAAACTGTTTTTT.

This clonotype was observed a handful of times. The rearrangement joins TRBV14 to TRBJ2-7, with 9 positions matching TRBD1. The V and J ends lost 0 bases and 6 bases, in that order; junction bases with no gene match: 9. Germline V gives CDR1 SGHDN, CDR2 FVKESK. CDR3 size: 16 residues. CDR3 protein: CASSQDPGQGISEQYF. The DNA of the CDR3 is TGTGCCAGCAGCCAAGATCCAGGACAGGGGATCAGCGAGCAGTACTTC.